Below are 13 T cell receptor beta chains sequenced from a single sample in a study of blood T cell repertoires in COVID-19. Assay used: immunoSEQ multiplex PCR; TCRdb lists only in-frame clones, some missing. The data show around 280,000 clones, roughly 85% seen once. Material for sequencing was PBMCs or T cells enriched from blood (not recorded which). The origin of the receptors is a woman aged 40 to 55 who had recovered from COVID-19.

This clone was seen a handful of times. The chain recombines TRBV7-2 with TRBJ2-2; 16 bases are shared with TRBD2. CDR3 length: 15 amino acids. Germline trimming cut 6 bases from V and 8 bases from J; bases unmatched to any gene: 3. Per the germline V gene, CDR1 is SGHTA and CDR2 is FQGNSA. The CDR3 coding sequence is TGTGCCAGCAGAGCGGGACTAGCGGGAGGGGGGGAGCTGTTTTTT. This sequence encodes CASRAGLAGGGELFF.

The chain carries TRBV7-9 and TRBJ1-4; D gene uncertain. CDR1 and CDR2 from the germline V gene are SEHNR and FQNEAQ (reference sequence). The V end was cut by 4 bases, the J end by 2 bases, with 14 bases between. The CDR3 loop spans 16 amino acids. CDR3 region: CASSSVLGATNEKLFF. CDR3 DNA sequence: TGTGCCAGCAGCTCCGTCCTGGGAGCGACTAATGAAAAACTGTTTTTT.

The chain has TRBV19 and TRBJ1-1, with D possibly matching TRBD1 (6 bases). The CDR3 covers 17 residues. V was pared by 2 bases and J by 3 bases, with 19 bases between. Germline CDR1 reads LNHDA; CDR2 reads SQIVND (reference sequence). The DNA of the CDR3 is TGTGCCAGTAGTATACGAAACAGGGTCACGCGGGACACTGAAGCTTTCTTT. As protein: CASSIRNRVTRDTEAFF. The variable domain in full, completed from reference TRBV19 and TRBJ1-1, reads DGGITQSPKYLFRKEGQNVTLSCEQNLNHDAMYWYRQDPGQGLRLIYYSQIVNDFQKGDIAEGYSVSREKKESFPLTVTSAQKNPTAFYLCASSIRNRVTRDTEAFFGQGTRLTVV.

The V and J genes are TRBV19 and TRBJ2-7, with D maybe TRBD2 (5 bases). The CDR3 totals 13 residues. V was pared by 4 bases and J by 6 bases, with 13 bases between. Germline CDR1 LNHDA, CDR2 SQIVND (reference sequence). This chain's CDR3 is CASSTEAVGEQYF. CDR3 DNA sequence: TGTGCCAGTAGTACAGAAGCGGTGGGCGAGCAGTACTTC.

This chain connects TRBV3-1 (or the pseudogene TRBV3-2) to TRBJ2-5, with a possible D match to TRBD2 (5 bases). Germline V gene data show CDR1 as LGHDT and CDR2 as YNNKEL (reference sequence). The V end was cut by 0 bases, the J end by 5 bases, with 16 bases between. CDR3 length: 16 amino acids. As DNA, the CDR3 is TGTGCCAGCAGCCAAGATCGGGTCGGGATCGCGGAGACCCAGTACTTC. It specifies CASSQDRVGIAETQYF.

The chain couples TRBV6-6 to TRBJ2-3, with D perhaps matching TRBD2 (7 bases). Germline loops: CDR1 MNHNY, CDR2 SVGAGI (reference sequence). The CDR3 runs to 15 residues. Trimming took off 5 bases at V and 2 bases at J, with 14 bases between the two ends. CDR3 bases: TGTGCCAGCAGTGGCGCGGGGGCATACACAGATACGCAGTATTTT. Protein product: CASSGAGAYTDTQYF.

The table lists this clone with a few counts. The V and J genes are TRBV7-3 and TRBJ1-1; D is unclear. V lost 0 bases, J lost 2 bases, and 7 bases lay in between. In germline, CDR1 is SGHTA, CDR2 FQGTGA. This CDR3 contains 14 residues. CDR3 in amino acids: CASSLTGSNTEAFF. In nucleotides, the CDR3 is TGTGCCAGCAGCTTAACGGGCAGCAACACTGAAGCTTTCTTT.

V usage is TRBV5-8 and J usage is TRBJ2-3; a possible D gene is TRBD2 (6 bases). The length of the CDR3 is 16 residues. CDR1 and CDR2 from the germline V gene are SGHTS and YDEGEE. Trimming pared 4 bases from V and 2 bases from J, leaving 17 bases between. CDR3 coding DNA: TGTGCCAGCAGCAGGGGAGGTGCGATAGACACAGATACGCAGTATTTT. This encodes CASSRGGAIDTDTQYF.

The chain is built from TRBV24-1 and TRBJ2-3; tentative D call: TRBD2 (6 bases). Germline V gene lookup returns CDR1 KGHDR and CDR2 SFDVKD. Between the trimmed V and J ends, which lost 10 bases and 4 bases, there was a span of 17 bases. There are 14 residues in the CDR3. The CDR3 DNA sequence: TGTGCCACATCCCACCTAGCGTCGGCAGATACGCAGTATTTT. Translated: CATSHLASADTQYF.

The chain couples TRBV6-5 to TRBJ1-1, with TRBD1 identical over 9 bases. The CDR3 contains 14 residues. CDR1 and CDR2 (germline): MNHEY, SVGAGI. Germline trimming cut 3 bases from V and 2 bases from J; bases unmatched to any gene: 1. DNA for the CDR3: TGTGCCAGCAGTTATACAGGGGGCAACACTGAAGCTTTCTTT. This gives the protein CASSYTGGNTEAFF.

The chain has TRBV6-6 and TRBJ1-4, with 9 bases matching TRBD1. Trimming removed 6 bases from V and 7 bases from J; junction bases left unmatched: 3. Germline CDR1 and CDR2: MNHNY and SVGAGI (reference sequence). This CDR3 is built from 13 residues. Here the CDR3 reads CASRGQGSEKLFF. CDR3 DNA sequence: TGTGCCAGCAGGGGACAGGGAAGTGAAAAACTGTTTTTT.

The CDR3 bases are TGTGCCACCAGTCGGGCAGATACGCAGTATTTT. This codes for CATSRADTQYF. The genes are TRBV24-1 and TRBJ2-3; no firm D call. Germline V lookup: CDR1 KGHDR, CDR2 SFDVKD. Trimming stripped 6 bases from V and 4 bases from J, with 4 bases between. This CDR3 has 11 amino acids.

In DNA form, the CDR3 reads TGTGCCAGCAGCCAAGATGAATTAGGACTAGCGGGAGCGGTGGCAGATACGCAGTATTTT. The encoded protein is CASSQDELGLAGAVADTQYF. V and J are TRBV3-1 (or the pseudogene TRBV3-2) and TRBJ2-3; 13 bases are a match to TRBD2. Unmatched junction bases numbered 13, after V lost 0 bases and J lost 4 bases. Per germline, CDR1 LGHDT and CDR2 YNNKEL (reference sequence). The length of the CDR3 is 20 residues.